This T cell receptor (beta chain) was recovered during a study of blood T cell repertoires in COVID-19. Study-level background: Acute and convalescent COVID-19 specimens originated in the United States, Italy and Spain. T cells, B-cell-depleted T cells, or PBMCs provided the cDNA or gDNA that served as material.

The CDR3 is made up of 15 amino acids. V was clipped by 2 bases and J by 3 bases; unmatched bases: 5. The germline gives CDR1 SGHNT, CDR2 YYREEE (reference sequence). Per the original methods: Amplified reference gene primers provided the basis for estimating nucleated cell counts. Data came from immunoSEQ multiplex PCR; TCRdb stores just in-frame clones and leaves some out. Clone size and V and J calls were adopted from that table, with D and trimming inferred from the DNA. This table holds tens of thousands of clones, around 83% found once. The clonotype comes from a man aged 50 to 59 with active COVID-19. The chain links TRBV5-4 to TRBJ2-3, with 8 positions matching TRBD2. What was sequenced was peripheral blood. The CDR3 DNA follows: TGTGCCAGCAGCTTAGCGGGAGTAGGTACAGATACGCAGTATTTT. Protein product: CASSLAGVGTDTQYF.